These T cell receptor beta chains were read from a single sample in a study of response to subunit inactivated influenza vaccine. One entry per CDR3 protein, called by TCRdb with MiXCR from the RT-PCR reads. The sample shows approximately 570,000 distinct CDR3 sequences, approximately 7.7% of them seen only once. Source: PBMCs from blood, taken approximately 25 months after vaccination. The source of these receptors is a man aged 45 to 70 who received an inactivated influenza vaccine. The CDR3 runs from the conserved cysteine through the conserved F or W. The order of the fields is J gene, V gene, D gene, clone size, CDR3 protein, CDR3 DNA. The D gene is left open where the match is weak. Expanded clones get a size class; other rows say once, few or many, or leave the size out.

TRBJ1-1 TRBV6-1 - few CASRAGGPVNTEAFF TGTGCCAGCCGTGCGGGGGGCCCCGTGAACACTGAAGCTTTCTTT
TRBJ2-2 TRBV20-1 - - CSARYAGSTGELFF TGCAGTGCTAGATACGCAGGGTCGACCGGGGAGCTGTTTTTT
TRBJ2-2 TRBV4-2 TRBD2 - CASSPPGRAGTGELFF TGTGCCAGCAGCCCCCCGGGGAGGGCCGGGACCGGGGAGCTGTTTTTT
TRBJ1-2 TRBV20-1 - - CSAPHRDTTNYGYTF TGCAGTGCTCCCCATAGGGACACAACTAACTATGGCTACACCTTC
TRBJ1-1 TRBV20-1 - - CSARASGQPVTEAFF TGCAGTGCTAGAGCCTCTGGGCAGCCGGTCACTGAAGCTTTCTTT
TRBJ2-7 TRBV28 - many CASSPPERRTYEQYF TGTGCCAGCAGTCCCCCGGAGCGGAGAACCTACGAGCAGTACTTC
TRBJ2-2 TRBV4-2 - many CASSQPLQRNTGELFF TGTGCCAGCAGCCAACCACTACAGAGGAACACCGGGGAGCTGTTTTTT
TRBJ2-2 TRBV3-1 TRBD2 few CASSPTSERNTGELFF TGTGCCAGCAGCCCCACTAGCGAACGGAACACCGGGGAGCTGTTTTTT
TRBJ1-2 TRBV12-3/TRBV12-4 - - CASSFGRGATF -
TRBJ2-1 TRBV15 TRBD2 few CATSRGEGDEQFF TGTGCCACCAGCAGAGGGGAGGGAGATGAGCAGTTCTTC
TRBJ1-1 TRBV4-1 - few CASSRVGVNTEAFF TGCGCCAGCAGCCGGGTAGGGGTGAACACTGAAGCTTTCTTT
TRBJ2-3 TRBV6-5 TRBD2 - CASSSARRLAGVPDTQYF TGTGCCAGCAGTTCGGCTCGGCGTCTGGCGGGAGTACCAGATACGCAGTATTTT
TRBJ1-2 TRBV14 - many CASSQEGRPNYGYTF TGTGCCAGCAGCCAAGAAGGCAGACCTAACTATGGCTACACCTTC
TRBJ2-5 TRBV10-3 TRBD1 few CAIRRQGAEETQYF TGTGCCATCAGGAGACAGGGGGCGGAGGAGACCCAGTACTTC
TRBJ1-4 TRBV3-1 - - CASSQGLPNEKLVF TGTGCCAGCAGCCAAGGACTGCCTAATGAAAAACTGGTTTTT
TRBJ1-1 TRBV13 - - CASSWAGANTEAFF TGTGCCAGCAGCTGGGCAGGGGCGAACACTGAAGCTTTCTTT
TRBJ2-6 TRBV20-1 - - CSALQGSGANVLTF TGCAGTGCACTCCAGGGGTCTGGGGCCAACGTCCTGACTTTC
TRBJ1-2 TRBV5-1 - - CASSEDSDSNYGYTF TGCGCCAGCAGCGAGGACAGCGATAGCAACTATGGCTACACCTTC
TRBJ2-1 TRBV29-1 - - CSYLKGGGLGYNEQFF TGCAGTTATTTGAAGGGGGGGGGTTTGGGGTACAATGAGCAGTTCTTC
TRBJ1-2 TRBV20-1 - few CSAPEGPGRGYTF TGCAGTGCTCCCGAGGGGCCCGGACGTGGCTACACCTTC
TRBJ1-2 TRBV10-1 - - CASSRDKKYGYTF TGCGCCAGCAGCCGGGACAAAAAATATGGCTACACCTTC
TRBJ2-3 TRBV5-1 TRBD1 many CASSVGTGGGDTQYF TGCGCCAGCAGCGTGGGGACAGGGGGAGGAGATACGCAGTATTTT
TRBJ2-2 TRBV20-1 TRBD2 many CSASRGVMAGELFF TGCAGTGCTAGCCGGGGGGTTATGGCCGGGGAGCTGTTTTTT
TRBJ2-2 TRBV7-2 - few CASSLVTRVQAGELFF TGTGCCAGCAGCTTAGTAACCCGGGTTCAAGCCGGGGAGCTGTTTTTT
TRBJ2-7 TRBV20-1 TRBD1 - CSARTGGVVEQYF TGCAGTGCCAGGACAGGGGGAGTTGTCGAGCAGTACTTC
TRBJ2-1 TRBV5-6 TRBD1 few CASSPRTGHSYNEQFF TGTGCCAGCAGCCCGAGGACAGGGCACTCCTACAATGAGCAGTTCTTC
TRBJ2-7 TRBV4-3 - few CASSQDIGGARSYEQYF TGCGCCAGCAGCCAAGATATAGGGGGAGCTCGAAGCTACGAGCAGTACTTC
TRBJ2-2 TRBV20-1 TRBD1 few CSASDRVGANTGELFF TGCAGTGCTTCGGACAGGGTGGGCGCGAACACCGGGGAGCTGTTTTTT
TRBJ2-5 TRBV7-9 - - CASSQVLWETQYF TGTGCCAGCAGCCAGGTGTTGTGGGAGACCCAGTACTTC
TRBJ2-1 TRBV10-3 - - CAISGGDPSYNEQFF TGTGCCATCAGTGGCGGGGACCCTTCCTACAATGAGCAGTTCTTC
TRBJ2-7 TRBV6-2/TRBV6-3 - many CASTLVGGTTFSYEQYF TGTGCCAGCACCTTAGTGGGGGGCACCACCTTTTCCTACGAGCAGTACTTC
TRBJ2-7 TRBV20-1 TRBD2 few CSASRLADSYEQYF TGCAGTGCTAGCCGGCTAGCGGATTCCTACGAGCAGTACTTC
TRBJ2-3 TRBV12-3/TRBV12-4 TRBD2 - CASSVAGGSTDTQYF TGTGCCAGCAGCGTAGCGGGGGGGAGCACAGATACGCAGTATTTT
TRBJ2-1 TRBV27 TRBD2 few CASSLSHVAGVGNEQFF TGTGCCAGCAGTTTATCTCACGTAGCGGGAGTTGGCAATGAGCAGTTCTTC
TRBJ2-7 TRBV9 TRBD2 - CASSVGAGKTYEQYF TGTGCCAGCAGCGTGGGAGCGGGAAAAACCTACGAGCAGTACTTC
TRBJ1-3 TRBV6-5 - many CASSYSEGNTIYF TGTGCCAGCAGTTACTCGGAAGGAAACACCATATATTTT
TRBJ2-2 TRBV20-1 TRBD2 many CSARDLSGKNTGELFF TGCAGTGCTAGAGATCTCAGCGGGAAGAACACCGGGGAGCTGTTTTTT
TRBJ2-2 TRBV28 - few CASCRANTGELFF TGTGCCAGCTGTCGAGCGAACACCGGGGAGCTGTTTTTT
TRBJ1-1 TRBV12-3/TRBV12-4 TRBD1 - CASSLVTGVPEAFF TGTGCCAGCAGTTTGGTGACAGGGGTTCCTGAAGCTTTCTTT
TRBJ2-3 TRBV4-1 TRBD2 many CASSQGVLAGGPGPDTQYF TGCGCCAGCAGCCAAGGAGTACTAGCGGGGGGGCCCGGTCCAGATACGCAGTATTTT